This passage covers 25 T cell receptor beta chains from one sample sequenced in a study of blood T cell repertoires in COVID-19. TCRdb's copy holds only in-frame clones and misses some; the assay was immunoSEQ multiplex PCR. This sample has 77,000 or so clones; about 83% occur once, and the top ten carry more than 5%. The material sequenced was peripheral blood. The source of these receptors is a woman aged 55-70 years with acute or convalescent COVID-19.

This clone was seen a handful of times. In DNA form, the CDR3 reads TGTGCCAGCACCCAGGGTTGGTATGGCTACACCTTC. It codes for CASTQGWYGYTF. The chain uses TRBV12-3 or TRBV12-4 and TRBJ1-2; TRBD1 is a possible D gene (5 bases). V gave up 7 bases and J gave up 5 bases, with 11 bases separating them. The CDR3 extends over 12 amino acids.

The chain has TRBV5-8 and TRBJ1-1; D uncertain. V shed 4 bases and J shed 1 base, with 20 bases lying between them. The CDR3 has 17 residues. Germline lookup yields CDR1 SGHTS and CDR2 YDEGEE. The CDR3 DNA reads as TGTGCCAGCAGCCAGTCTGGTACACAAATCCGGAACACTGAAGCTTTCTTT. As protein: CASSQSGTQIRNTEAFF.

This chain uses TRBV18 with TRBJ2-7; 7 bases align to TRBD1. CDR3 length: 15 amino acids. The V gene end was trimmed by 6 bases and the J gene end by 1 base; junction bases not matched to a gene: 9. CDR1 and CDR2 from the germline V gene are KGHSH and LQKENI. The CDR3 loop is CASSRIGTESYEQYF. The CDR3 DNA follows: TGTGCCAGCTCCCGGATAGGGACAGAATCCTACGAGCAGTACTTC.

The rearrangement joins TRBV11-2 to TRBJ2-7; TRBD1 matches 9 bases. This CDR3 has 14 residues. The germline V gene has CDR1 SGHAT and CDR2 FQNNGV. Trimming at V came to 0 bases and at J to 11 bases, leaving 8 bases not matched to a gene. CDR3 region: CASSLDRGTGPEYF. The CDR3 DNA reads as TGTGCCAGCAGCTTAGATCGAGGGACAGGGCCGGAGTACTTC.

The rearrangement joins TRBV5-6 to TRBJ1-6; D gene uncertain. V lost 1 base to trimming and J lost 13 bases, with 12 bases between them. This CDR3 has 13 amino acids. CDR1 is SGHDT and CDR2 is YYEEEE in the germline V gene. The DNA for the CDR3 is TGTGCCAGCAGCTTGTCTTCAACTATTCCCCTCCACTTT. Protein sequence: CASSLSSTIPLHF. Using reference TRBV5-6 and TRBJ1-6 for the parts outside the CDR3, the full variable domain is DAGVTQSPTHLIKTRGQQVTLRCSPKSGHDTVSWYQQALGQGPQFIFQYYEEEERQRGNFPDRFSGHQFPNYSSELNVNALLLGDSALYLCASSLSSTIPLHFGNGTRLTVT.

V usage is TRBV19 and J usage is TRBJ2-3; D uncertain. Trimming shortened V by 4 bases and J by 2 bases, and 13 bases separated the two germline ends. From germline, CDR1 is LNHDA and CDR2 SQIVND (reference sequence). The CDR3 has 15 amino acids. The chain's CDR3 is CASSTRLVDTDTQYF. The CDR3 DNA sequence: TGTGCCAGTAGTACCCGACTCGTTGACACAGATACGCAGTATTTT.

This clone came up once. This chain uses TRBV7-9 with TRBJ2-7; possible D gene TRBD1, 6 bases. In germline, CDR1 is SEHNR, CDR2 FQNEAQ (reference sequence). Trimming cost V 6 bases and J 7 bases, with 13 bases left between them. The CDR3 spans 12 residues. For the CDR3, the DNA is TGTGCCAGCAGTTTCGTCCAGGGGGAGCAGTACTTC. Its translation: CASSFVQGEQYF.

V gene TRBV19 combines with J gene TRBJ1-5; D ambiguous. Per germline, CDR1 LNHDA and CDR2 SQIVND (reference sequence). The CDR3 runs to 15 residues. The germline V and J ends were trimmed by 3 bases and 1 base, with 10 bases remaining between them. The DNA of the CDR3 is TGTGCCAGTAGTATTTCGTGGCGGAGCAATCAGCCCCAGCATTTT. This translates into CASSISWRSNQPQHF.

The chain recombines TRBV18 with TRBJ2-1; D is perhaps TRBD2 (5 bases). The CDR3 is 13 residues long. Trimming took 3 bases from V and 8 from J, leaving 11 bases between them. Per germline, CDR1 KGHSH and CDR2 LQKENI. The CDR3 protein is CASSPRRSHEQFF. The CDR3 nucleotides read TGTGCCAGCTCACCTAGGAGGTCCCATGAGCAGTTCTTC.

V and J are TRBV12-3 or TRBV12-4 and TRBJ1-6; 7 bases line up with TRBD1. The V segment lost 4 bases and the J segment 8 bases; nucleotides outside the gene matches: 2. CDR3 length: 13 residues. The CDR3, as DNA: TGTGCCAGCAGTTCCCAGGGGGATTCACCCCTCCACTTT. Translated, it gives CASSSQGDSPLHF.

The rearrangement joins TRBV5-4 to TRBJ2-2; D is perhaps TRBD1 (5 bases). Deletions cut 2 bases from V and 0 bases from J, with 8 bases between. Germline V gene sequence: CDR1 SGHNT, CDR2 YYREEE (reference sequence). This CDR3 has 15 amino acids. The CDR3, as DNA: TGTGCCAGCAGCTTAGCAGGGACGAACACCGGGGAGCTGTTTTTT. Translating gives CASSLAGTNTGELFF.

This chain uses TRBV19 with TRBJ1-1; TRBD1 might be the D (6 bases). Germline loops: CDR1 LNHDA, CDR2 SQIVND (reference sequence). The CDR3 contains 16 residues. Trimming removed 3 bases from V and 0 bases from J, with 14 bases in between. The CDR3 loop is CASSMPPGGLNTEAFF. The CDR3 region has the DNA TGTGCCAGTAGTATGCCCCCCGGGGGGCTGAACACTGAAGCTTTCTTT.

This clone has a single count. J is TRBJ1-2 and V is TRBV2; possible D gene TRBD1, 6 bases. There are 15 residues in the CDR3. CDR1 is SNHLY and CDR2 is FYNNEI in the germline V gene. V was cut by 3 bases and J by 4 bases, with 15 bases left in between. CDR3 DNA sequence: TGTGCCAGCAGTGATCATCCCGACAGGCGCTATGGCTACACCTTC. Its protein is CASSDHPDRRYGYTF.

The rearrangement joins TRBV7-8 to TRBJ1-1, with TRBD1 as a possible D gene (5 bases). CDR3 size: 14 residues. Trimming stripped 5 bases from V and 0 bases from J, with 10 bases between. CDR1 is SGHVS and CDR2 is FQNEAQ in the germline V gene. The CDR3 bases are TGTGCCAGCAGCCCGGGACTGGTGAACACTGAAGCTTTCTTT. Protein sequence: CASSPGLVNTEAFF. The full variable domain, completed using reference TRBV7-8 and TRBJ1-1, is GAGVSQSPRYKVAKRGQDVALRCDPISGHVSLFWYQQALGQGPEFLTYFQNEAQLDKSGLPSDRFFAERPEGSVSTLKIQRTQQEDSAVYLCASSPGLVNTEAFFGQGTRLTVV.

The V gene is TRBV5-5, the J gene TRBJ1-2; D perhaps matches TRBD1 (5 bases). The germline gives CDR1 SGHKS, CDR2 YYEKEE (reference sequence). Trimming took 4 bases from V and 4 from J, leaving 11 bases between them. The CDR3 loop spans 13 amino acids. The CDR3: CASSDSIAYGYTF. The DNA of the CDR3 is TGTGCCAGCAGCGACAGTATCGCCTATGGCTACACCTTC.

This chain connects TRBV6-1 to TRBJ1-6, with D uncertain. The germline CDR1 and CDR2 sequences are MNHNS and SASEGT. The CDR3 is 13 amino acids. V was shortened by 5 bases and J by 10 bases, with 12 bases between the two germline ends. As DNA, the CDR3 is TGTGCCAGCAGTCCCCGCGGCGTATCACCCCTCCACTTT. It specifies CASSPRGVSPLHF.

The chain recombines TRBV19 with TRBJ1-1; 10 bases match TRBD1. V dropped 5 bases and J dropped 5; count of bases not matched to a gene: 2. This CDR3 has 13 residues. Germline lookup yields CDR1 LNHDA and CDR2 SQIVND (reference sequence). As DNA, the CDR3 is TGTGCCAGTAGTGGGACAGGGGCAACTGAAGCTTTCTTT. It encodes CASSGTGATEAFF.

This chain links TRBV10-2 with TRBJ1-2; D is undetermined. This CDR3 spans 13 amino acids. CDR1 is WSHSY, CDR2 SAAADI, per germline. V was cut by 7 bases and J by 9 bases, with 18 bases left in between. In nucleotides, the CDR3 is TGCGCCAGCACCACCTCCGTGGAAGCGAGCTACACCTTC. Translating it yields CASTTSVEASYTF.

The rearrangement joins TRBV6-6 to TRBJ1-2, with TRBD1 matching over 7 bases. Germline assignment: CDR1 MNHNY and CDR2 SVGAGI (reference sequence). V lost 4 bases, J lost 4 bases, and 12 bases stayed unmatched. CDR3 length: 16 residues. The CDR3 loop reads CASSLGGTAILYGYTF. For the CDR3, the DNA is TGTGCCAGCAGTTTAGGTGGGACAGCTATTCTCTATGGCTACACCTTC.

This clone was detected once. V gene TRBV6-5 combines with J gene TRBJ1-1; D gene uncertain. V gave up 8 bases and J gave up 4 bases, with 11 bases separating them. Germline V gives CDR1 MNHEY, CDR2 SVGAGI. CDR3 length: 12 amino acids. The CDR3 reads CASSIGGTEAFF. The CDR3 nucleotides are TGTGCCAGCTCAATTGGAGGCACTGAAGCTTTCTTT.

The chain uses TRBV2 and TRBJ2-7; weak D call: TRBD1 (6 bases). Germline CDR1 SNHLY, CDR2 FYNNEI. This CDR3 is 12 amino acids long. Trimming took 4 bases from V and 4 from J, leaving 8 bases between them. CDR3 bases: TGTGCCAGCAGTGTAGGACAGTACGAGCAGTACTTC. Its protein product is CASSVGQYEQYF.

CDR3 sequence reads: CASSRETAYSLMPYGYTF. The DNA for the CDR3 is TGTGCCAGTAGTAGGGAGACCGCCTATTCGCTTATGCCCTATGGCTACACCTTC. The V gene is TRBV19, the J gene TRBJ1-2; D call uncertain. The length of the CDR3 is 18 residues. Germline V gene lookup returns CDR1 LNHDA and CDR2 SQIVND (reference sequence). V lost 4 bases and J 4 bases, leaving 25 bases between the germline ends.

The V and J genes are TRBV3-1 (or the pseudogene TRBV3-2) and TRBJ1-1; D may be TRBD1 (5 bases). Trimming took off 2 bases at V and 7 bases at J, with 11 bases between the two ends. CDR3 length equals 13 residues. CDR1 is LGHDT and CDR2 is YNNKEL in the germline V gene (reference sequence). The CDR3 protein is CASSQRGTSEAFF. As DNA, the CDR3 is TGTGCCAGCAGCCAAAGGGGAACGAGTGAAGCTTTCTTT.

The rearrangement links TRBV5-5 to TRBJ2-3; D possibly corresponds to TRBD1 (6 bases). The CDR3 totals 13 residues. The V and J ends lost 5 bases and 2 bases respectively, with 9 bases between them. Germline CDR1 SGHKS, CDR2 YYEKEE (reference sequence). CDR3: CASRSGATDTQYF. CDR3 bases: TGTGCCAGCAGATCAGGGGCCACAGATACGCAGTATTTT.

In this sample, this clone turned up a few times. The chain couples TRBV21-1 to TRBJ1-2. TRBV21-1 counts as a pseudogene. This CDR3 region has 14 residues. In nucleotides, the CDR3 is TGTGCCAGCACCAAAAGGGGACTGTCACAGGGCTACACCTTC. Amino acids: CASTKRGLSQGYTF.